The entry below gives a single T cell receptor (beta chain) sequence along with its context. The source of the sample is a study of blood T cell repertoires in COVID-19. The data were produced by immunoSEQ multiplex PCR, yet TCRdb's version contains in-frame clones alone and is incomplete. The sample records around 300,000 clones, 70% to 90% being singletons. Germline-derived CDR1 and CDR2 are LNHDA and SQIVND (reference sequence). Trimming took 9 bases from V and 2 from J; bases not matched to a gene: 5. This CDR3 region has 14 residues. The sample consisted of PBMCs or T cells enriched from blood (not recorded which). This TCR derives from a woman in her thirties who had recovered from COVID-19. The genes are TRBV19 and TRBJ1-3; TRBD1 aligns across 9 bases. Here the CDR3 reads CASRDRAAGNTIYF. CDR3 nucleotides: TGTGCCAGCAGGGACAGGGCTGCTGGAAACACCATATATTTT.